This T cell receptor (beta chain) originates from a study of graft-versus-host responses after intestinal transplantation. Looking at the study overall: Each patient got anti-thymocyte globulin induction, then tacrolimus and steroids for roughly 3 years.

Assay: immunoSEQ multiplex PCR; the TCRdb copy retains only in-frame clones and omits some. The sample carries approximately 120,000 clones, approximately 90% recorded once. This CDR3 has 14 residues. V lost 5 bases and J lost 2; bases outside the gene matches: 3. CDR1 and CDR2 from the germline V gene are SGHAT and FQNNGV. Findings and caveats of the study: Among recipient marrow samples, GvH clones were found; some appeared first in ileum or blood.

With respect to this clone: Its antigen remains unidentified.

The sequence came from a human donor who received an intestinal transplant. Sequences were derived from unstimulated CD4+ T cells sorted from spleen or lymph node cells, sampled before intestinal transplant. V gene TRBV11-2 combines with J gene TRBJ1-3; TRBD1 agrees at 7 bases. The CDR3 loop reads CASSETGTGNTIYF. The CDR3 DNA follows: TGTGCCAGCAGCGAGACAGGGACTGGAAACACCATATATTTT.